This T cell receptor (beta chain) was retrieved from a study of T-cell reconstitution after alpha-beta-depleted transplantation in children. Using unique molecular identifiers, the investigators prepared the TCRbeta library. MiXCR, run by TCRdb on the PCR reads, gives a single entry per CDR3 protein. The profile shows tens of thousands of distinct CDR3 sequences, 7.5% to 10% of them singletons. Findings and caveats of the study: Among T cells one year after transplant, newly produced cells accounted for most counts and diversity. Alpha-beta T cells present about two months after transplant were reported to originate from several hundred expanded graft clones. Some patients owed their high day-60 TCRbeta diversity to surviving recipient T cells and thymic progenitors.

Comment on this clonotype: Antigen: not known.

CDR3 size: 17 residues. V gave up 3 bases and J gave up 0 bases, with 12 bases separating them. The rearrangement joins TRBV12-3 or TRBV12-4 to TRBJ2-6, with D unclear. The clonotype originates from a male patient aged 2-15 years who had a stem cell transplant for chronic granulomatous disease, so the T cells may come from the graft donor. The specimen was PBMCs, mostly from graft donor cells, collected 60 days after TCRalphabeta/CD19-depleted stem cell transplant. The CDR3 spells CASSFWAGDSGANVLTF. The CDR3 DNA follows: TGTGCCAGCAGTTTTTGGGCAGGAGACTCTGGGGCCAACGTCCTGACTTTC.